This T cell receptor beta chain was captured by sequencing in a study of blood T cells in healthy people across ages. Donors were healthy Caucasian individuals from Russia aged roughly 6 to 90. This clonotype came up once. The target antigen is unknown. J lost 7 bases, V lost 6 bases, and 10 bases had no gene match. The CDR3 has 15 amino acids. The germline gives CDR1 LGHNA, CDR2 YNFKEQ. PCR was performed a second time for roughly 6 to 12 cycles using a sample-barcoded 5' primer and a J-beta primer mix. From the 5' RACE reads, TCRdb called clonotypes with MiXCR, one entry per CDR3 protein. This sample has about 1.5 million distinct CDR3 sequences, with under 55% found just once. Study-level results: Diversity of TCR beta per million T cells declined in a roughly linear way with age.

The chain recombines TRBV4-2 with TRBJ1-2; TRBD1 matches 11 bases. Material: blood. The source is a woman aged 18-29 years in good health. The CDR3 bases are TGTGCCAGCAGTCAGTCCGGGACAGGGGGTCGTGGCTACACCTTC. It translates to CASSQSGTGGRGYTF.